The following is a T cell receptor (beta chain) sequence with its context. These data come from a study of regulatory and conventional T cells in RAG deficiency. Blood CD4+ CD25-low CD127-high conventional T cells supplied the genomic DNA template. This table comes from immunoSEQ multiplex PCR, and its TCRdb copy is limited to in-frame clones, with some not included. The sample lists about 46,000 clones; over 80% were seen once. The CDR3 loop spans 13 amino acids. Germline V lookup: CDR1 SGDLS, CDR2 YYNGEE. Trimming stripped 0 bases from V and 4 bases from J, with 5 bases between. This sample was also put to use in a study of regulatory T cells. That paper states: The PCR used 52 TRBV and 13 TRBJ primers.

The clonotype was recovered from a human donor in good health. The chain is built from TRBV9 and TRBJ2-1; tentatively, D is TRBD1 (5 bases). What was sequenced was CD4+ effector T cells sorted from blood. The chain's CDR3 is CASSVGQYNEQFF. CDR3 in DNA: TGTGCCAGCAGCGTAGGACAGTACAATGAGCAGTTCTTC. Based on the CDR3 plus reference TRBV9 and TRBJ2-1, the full variable domain is DSGVTQTPKHLITATGQRVTLRCSPRSGDLSVYWYQQSLDQGLQFLIQYYNGEERAKGNILERFSAQQFPDLHSELNLSSLELGDSALYFCASSVGQYNEQFFGPGTRLTVL.